The 30 T cell receptor beta chains below come from one sample, sequenced in a study of response to subunit inactivated influenza vaccine. TCRdb re-derived calls from the RT-PCR reads in MiXCR, one entry per CDR3 protein. In the table there are some 500,000 distinct CDR3 sequences, 16% of which are singletons. The sequencing used CD4+ T cells sorted from PBMCs, collected 23 months after vaccination. The receptors come from a man between 50 and 75 years old who received an inactivated influenza vaccine.

This clonotype was counted between two and nine times. J is TRBJ1-1 and V is TRBV6-5; D call uncertain. The ends were cut back, 0 bases at V and 9 bases at J, with 11 bases in the middle. The CDR3 totals 13 residues. The V gene's germline CDR1 is MNHEY and CDR2 SVGAGI. This chain's CDR3 is CASSYSSSVQAFF. The CDR3 DNA reads as TGTGCCAGCAGTTACTCGAGTAGTGTCCAAGCTTTCTTT.

This clonotype was counted a single time. V and J are TRBV19 and TRBJ2-2; D remains ambiguous. Germline V gives CDR1 LNHDA, CDR2 SQIVND (reference sequence). Trimming took off 9 bases at V and 7 bases at J, with 18 bases between the two ends. The CDR3 consists of 14 residues. For the CDR3, the DNA is TGTGCCAGCAACCCGGGTGGACGTGGCGGGGAGCTGTTTTTT. Its translation is CASNPGGRGGELFF.

CDR3 region: CSARGQERLSTDTQYF. CDR3 coding DNA: TGCAGTGCTAGGGGACAGGAACGACTTAGCACAGATACGCAGTATTTT. The rearrangement uses TRBV20-1 and TRBJ2-3; 8 nucleotides line up with TRBD1. The CDR3 covers 16 residues. Germline V gene data show CDR1 as DFQATT and CDR2 as SNEGSKA (reference sequence). V shed 3 bases and J 0 bases; nucleotides not matched to a gene: 8.

Worth noting for this clonotype: Given a much more abundant clone one base away, this may be a read error. The chain joins TRBV4-2 to TRBJ2-2, with a possible D match to TRBD2 (5 bases). The CDR3 is made up of 14 amino acids. The germline gives CDR1 LGHNA, CDR2 YNFKEQ. Trimming pared 7 bases from V and 2 bases from J, leaving 11 bases between. The CDR3 reads CASIPSGNTGELFF. The CDR3 DNA reads TGTGCCAGCATCCCGAGCGGTAACACCGGGGAGCTGTTTTTT.

The gene calls are TRBV7-9 and TRBJ1-1; possible D gene TRBD1, 5 bases. Trimming cost V 1 base and J 6 bases, with 12 bases left between them. Germline V gives CDR1 SEHNR, CDR2 FQNEAQ (reference sequence). The CDR3 contains 14 residues. CDR3 sequence: CASSLVRRGAEAFF. As DNA, the CDR3 is TGTGCCAGCAGCTTAGTTAGGAGGGGTGCTGAAGCTTTCTTT.

This clonotype was picked up a small number of times. V and J are TRBV20-1 and TRBJ2-7; no definite D call. This CDR3 has 10 amino acids. V lost 3 bases and J 3 bases, leaving 3 bases between the germline ends. CDR1 is DFQATT, CDR2 SNEGSKA, per germline (reference sequence). The CDR3 sequence is CSARVYEQYF. The CDR3 DNA sequence: TGCAGTGCTAGGGTCTACGAGCAGTACTTC.

This clonotype occurred a few times. V gene TRBV4-3 combines with J gene TRBJ2-2; 9 bases fit TRBD1. The germline V gene encodes CDR1 LGHNA and CDR2 YSLEER. The CDR3 is made up of 17 amino acids. V trimming: 0 bases; J trimming: 7 bases; junction bases outside the gene matches: 9. The CDR3: CASSQDWDRDQYGELFF. CDR3 DNA sequence: TGCGCCAGCAGCCAAGACTGGGACAGGGATCAATACGGGGAGCTGTTTTTT.

The chain joins TRBV29-1 to TRBJ1-2; no clear D gene. Germline V CDR1 and CDR2: SQVTM, ANQGSEA. The CDR3 is 14 amino acids. Trimming shortened V by 2 bases and J by 5 bases, and 15 bases separated the two germline ends. CDR3 protein: CSVERASLGYGYTF. In nucleotides, the CDR3 is TGCAGCGTTGAACGGGCATCTCTGGGGTATGGCTACACCTTC.

This clonotype was counted between two and nine times. The V gene is TRBV12-3 or TRBV12-4, the J gene TRBJ1-4; TRBD1 is a possible D gene (6 bases). This CDR3 is built from 13 residues. In DNA form, the CDR3 reads TGTGCTACAGCGTTGGGGGCAAGAGAAAAACTGTTTTTT. As protein: CATALGAREKLFF.

This clonotype was counted a few times. V and J are TRBV29-1 and TRBJ2-3; no clear D. Germline V CDR1 and CDR2: SQVTM, ANQGSEA. The CDR3 extends over 13 amino acids. Trimming removed 4 bases from V and 4 bases from J, with 12 bases in between. The CDR3 protein is CSVVFSLADTQYF. As DNA, the CDR3 is TGCAGCGTTGTATTTTCTCTGGCAGATACGCAGTATTTT.

This clonotype was observed at least ten times. V and J are TRBV12-3 or TRBV12-4 and TRBJ1-1; no definite D call. V dropped 6 bases and J dropped 1 base, with 9 bases sitting between them. This CDR3 contains 13 residues. The CDR3 DNA reads as TGTGCCAGCAGCTTACAGAGGAACACTGAAGCTTTCTTT. Its translation is CASSLQRNTEAFF.

This clonotype has only a few counts. CDR3 bases: TGTGCCAGCAGTTCCTCCCCAACGACACCTTCCTACGAGCAGTACTTC. Translation gives CASSSSPTTPSYEQYF. The gene calls are TRBV28 and TRBJ2-7, with no clear D. There are 16 residues in the CDR3. The germline gives CDR1 MDHEN, CDR2 SYDVKM. Trimming took 4 bases from V and 1 from J, leaving 17 bases between them.

This clonotype showed up many times. The J gene is TRBJ1-6, the V gene TRBV18, with D maybe TRBD1 (6 bases). This CDR3 spans 16 amino acids. Germline assignment: CDR1 KGHSH and CDR2 LQKENI. Trimming pared 3 bases from V and 7 bases from J, leaving 16 bases between. Written as DNA, the CDR3 is TGTGCCAGCTCACCGTGGTTGCAGGGGCGGAATTCACCCCTCCACTTT. Its translation: CASSPWLQGRNSPLHF. The variable domain in full, with the rest retrieved from reference TRBV18 and TRBJ1-6, is NAGVMQNPRHLVRRRGQEARLRCSPMKGHSHVYWYRQLPEEGLKFMVYLQKENIIDESGMPKERFSAEFPKEGPSILRIQQVVRGDSAAYFCASSPWLQGRNSPLHFGNGTRLTVT.

This clonotype has a count of ten or more. This rearrangement joins TRBV6-1 to TRBJ2-2, with D possibly being TRBD1 or TRBD2 (5 bases each). V shed 4 bases and J shed 3 bases, with 15 bases lying between them. The CDR3 extends over 16 amino acids. The germline V gene encodes CDR1 MNHNS and CDR2 SASEGT. CDR3: CASSGNFGGDTGELFF. The CDR3 coding sequence is TGTGCCAGCAGTGGGAACTTTGGGGGAGACACCGGGGAGCTGTTTTTT.

In its sample, this clonotype was seen a few times. The CDR3 region has the DNA TGCGCCAGCAGCCAAGATGGGCCTCGGACGGGCGAGTACTTC. This encodes CASSQDGPRTGEYF. The V gene is TRBV4-1, the J gene TRBJ2-5; D unclear. V gave up 0 bases and J gave up 12 bases, with 17 bases separating them. In germline, CDR1 is MGHRA, CDR2 YSYEKL. The CDR3 has 14 residues.

The genes are TRBV2 and TRBJ2-3; TRBD1 agrees at 8 bases. The CDR3 sequence is 16 residues long. The germline V gene has CDR1 SNHLY and CDR2 FYNNEI. V dropped 5 bases and J dropped 3; count of bases not matched to a gene: 10. The CDR3 nucleotides are TGTGCCAGCAGTACTGGACAGGGCGATATTACAGATACGCAGTATTTT. Encoded protein: CASSTGQGDITDTQYF.

The CDR3 bases are TGTGCCAGCAGTTACTTTAATTCACCCCTCCACTTT. This encodes CASSYFNSPLHF. The chain is built from TRBV6-5 and TRBJ1-6; unclear D gene. The CDR3 is 12 amino acids. V was cut by 1 base and J by 6 bases, with 1 base left in between. CDR1 and CDR2 from the germline V gene are MNHEY and SVGAGI.

The chain joins TRBV20-1 to TRBJ2-7; D is undetermined. The germline CDR1 and CDR2 sequences are DFQATT and SNEGSKA (reference sequence). This CDR3 region has 13 residues. The germline V and J ends were trimmed by 1 base and 2 bases, with 9 bases remaining between them. CDR3 coding DNA: TGCAGTGCTAGAGGGTTTGGCCCCTACGAGCAGTACTTC. Translating it yields CSARGFGPYEQYF.

This clonotype was observed a few times. This rearrangement joins TRBV5-8 to TRBJ1-5, with D possibly matching TRBD1 (5 bases). V was clipped by 4 bases and J by 6 bases, with 8 bases between them. The germline gives CDR1 SGHTS, CDR2 YDEGEE. This CDR3 is 12 amino acids long. CDR3 in amino acids: CASSARGQPQHF. Written as DNA, the CDR3 is TGTGCCAGCAGCGCGAGGGGTCAGCCCCAGCATTTT.

This clonotype was observed a few times. The rearrangement joins TRBV7-4 to TRBJ2-1; 7 bases match TRBD2. Germline values: CDR1 SGHVT, CDR2 SQSDAQ. The CDR3 runs to 16 residues. V dropped 5 bases and J dropped 1; count of bases not matched to a gene: 8. CDR3 nucleotide sequence: TGTGCCAGCAGCCCCCGGGGAGGGAATTCCTACAATGAGCAGTTCTTC. As protein: CASSPRGGNSYNEQFF.

The chain combines TRBV18 with TRBJ1-1; D gene unclear. This CDR3 is 13 amino acids long. Trimming left V 5 bases short and J 1 base short, with 8 bases between. The germline V gene encodes CDR1 KGHSH and CDR2 LQKENI. CDR3 sequence: CASSSNQNTEAFF. CDR3 nucleotides: TGTGCCAGCTCATCTAATCAGAACACTGAAGCTTTCTTT.

This clonotype was seen a few times. The chain carries TRBV20-1 and TRBJ1-5; D ambiguous. CDR3 length: 14 residues. Germline lookup yields CDR1 DFQATT and CDR2 SNEGSKA (reference sequence). Trimming pared 2 bases from V and 2 bases from J, leaving 10 bases between. The CDR3 is CSARKGFGNQPQHF. CDR3 DNA sequence: TGCAGTGCTAGAAAAGGGTTCGGCAATCAGCCCCAGCATTTT.

This sequence joins TRBV20-1 and TRBJ2-7; a weak D match, TRBD1 (5 bases). CDR3 size: 15 residues. In germline, CDR1 is DFQATT, CDR2 SNEGSKA (reference sequence). V lost 2 bases, J lost 3 bases, and 17 bases lay in between. CDR3 sequence reads: CSARPIIGAFYEQYF. CDR3 in DNA: TGCAGTGCTAGACCCATAATAGGGGCCTTCTACGAGCAGTACTTC.

This clonotype was detected only a few times. The chain uses TRBV9 and TRBJ2-2, with D perhaps matching TRBD2 (6 bases). CDR1 is SGDLS and CDR2 is YYNGEE in the germline V gene. V dropped 8 bases and J dropped 6 bases, with 20 bases sitting between them. The CDR3 length is 15 residues. The CDR3 spells CASNSGGPGAGELFF. As DNA, the CDR3 is TGTGCCAGTAACTCCGGAGGGCCGGGGGCCGGGGAGCTGTTTTTT.

The V gene is TRBV28, the J gene TRBJ1-4; unclear D gene. Germline assignment: CDR1 MDHEN and CDR2 SYDVKM. The CDR3 contains 14 residues. Trimming took off 4 bases at V and 5 bases at J, with 11 bases between the two ends. The CDR3 here is CASSSYQLNEKLFF. Written as DNA, the CDR3 is TGTGCCAGCAGTTCTTATCAACTAAATGAAAAACTGTTTTTT.

This chain uses TRBV12-3 or TRBV12-4 with TRBJ2-1; D gene ambiguous. The V end was cut by 2 bases, the J end by 3 bases, with 11 bases between. This CDR3 has 15 amino acids. The CDR3 loop is CASSLNGRFYNEQFF. CDR3 DNA sequence: TGTGCCAGCAGTTTAAATGGGCGGTTCTACAATGAGCAGTTCTTC.

This clonotype was detected many times. V gene TRBV20-1 combines with J gene TRBJ1-1; D is unclear. Germline CDR1 DFQATT, CDR2 SNEGSKA (reference sequence). V lost 6 bases and J 0 bases, leaving 5 bases between the germline ends. There are 11 residues in the CDR3. CDR3 DNA sequence: TGCAGTGCGCCCCTGAACACTGAAGCTTTCTTT. It codes for CSAPLNTEAFF.

This chain uses TRBV5-1 with TRBJ2-7, with 8 bases matching TRBD1. J gave up 4 bases and V 0 bases, and 6 bases lay outside the gene matches. CDR3 length: 15 residues. Germline CDR1 is SGHRS and CDR2 is YFSETQ. The CDR3 DNA sequence: TGCGCCAGCAGCTTGGCACAGGGGGTCGGATACGAGCAGTACTTC. Translated: CASSLAQGVGYEQYF.

In its sample, this clonotype was seen many times. The chain has TRBV2 and TRBJ2-1, with TRBD1 identical over 10 bases. The CDR3 is 15 amino acids. V was clipped by 3 bases and J by 4 bases; unmatched bases: 3. Germline V CDR1 and CDR2: SNHLY, FYNNEI. The CDR3 DNA follows: TGTGCCAGCAGTGAGAGGGGACAGGGGTACAATGAGCAGTTCTTC. It is translated as CASSERGQGYNEQFF. Filled out from reference TRBV2 and TRBJ2-1, the complete variable domain reads EPEVTQTPSHQVTQMGQEVILRCVPISNHLYFYWYRQILGQKVEFLVSFYNNEISEKSEIFDDQFSVERPDGSNFTLKIRSTKLEDSAMYFCASSERGQGYNEQFFGPGTRLTVL.

The V call is TRBV7-2, the J call TRBJ1-3, with D unclear. The V gene lost 0 bases and the J gene lost 5 bases, with 8 bases spanning the gap. The CDR3 is made up of 14 amino acids. CDR1 is SGHTA and CDR2 is FQGNSA in the germline V gene. This CDR3 reads CASSLAGYRNTIYF. For the CDR3, the DNA is TGTGCCAGCAGCTTAGCGGGGTATCGAAACACCATATATTTT.